This T cell receptor beta chain derives from a study of blood T cell repertoires in COVID-19 (dated by TCRdb to 2020 to 2022). Context from the whole study: Collaborator samples came from the United States, Italy and Spain and covered acute and convalescent phases of COVID-19. The sample metadata nearly always contained a de-identified subject ID, COVID-19 status, age in years and sex. The prospective study material was composed of cDNA or gDNA derived from T cells, B-cell-depleted T cells, or PBMCs. The repertoires were released in a freely available public database intended as a resource for research on the immune response to SARS-CoV-2. Where available, HLA class I and class II types were obtained from metadata supplied by the sample provider rather than from assay-based typing. Deeply sampled blood TCRbeta repertoires from subjects exposed to, actively infected with, or recovered from COVID-19 were included in the dataset. Samples were obtained from the ongoing ImmuneRACE study (first 160 participants) and from 1,200 or so subjects provided by 6 global collaborators. General findings and caveats noted by the study authors: The amount of clinical and demographic metadata varied by source and participant and was provided uncurated.

About this clone: Its recognized antigen is unknown. The input lacks base qualities; no much larger clone sits a single base away.

At one collaborating source in Seattle, patients were enrolled during active infection and were followed longitudinally through the course of disease. The collaborating institutions used their own protocols to collect whole blood in K2EDTA tubes. For TCRbeta analysis, collaborator samples were shipped as frozen whole blood, as isolated PBMCs, or as DNA extracted from either sample type. For CDR1 and CDR2, the germline V gene (reference sequence) lists SEHNR and FQNEAQ. V is cut back by 5 bases and J by 6 bases, with 10 bases in the junction unmatched. The CDR3 holds 16 amino acids from the cysteine to the phenylalanine. The retained sequence is limited to the CDR3, 48 bases, with the frame set at the first base. TCRbeta CDR3 regions were amplified from genomic DNA using the immunoSEQ Assay, a bias-controlled multiplex PCR. Per the original workflow: Nucleated cell counts per sample were estimated from amplification of reference gene primers within the assay. To quantify the absolute abundance of each unique TCRbeta CDR3 rearrangement, sequence reads were collapsed and filtered. For each sample, productive Simpson clonality was calculated by taking the square root of Simpson's diversity index across productive rearrangements. TCRdb provides this immuneACCESS table in a form limited to in-frame rearrangements. Some clones are lacking; in checked studies, under half of them reflect an unresolved V gene, and why the rest are absent is not known. The D gene and trimming were derived from the DNA, and the V and J assignments and clone size from that table. The sample profile shows roughly 170,000 clones; around 83% of them were found once. In total, the top ten clones hold over 5% of the sample.

Recombination linked TRBV7-9 to TRBJ2-1, with 10 bases aligning to TRBD1. The sequenced sample consisted of peripheral blood. The clonotype comes from a woman aged 45 to 65 with COVID-19, enrolled during active disease. The base sequence is TGTGCCAGCAGCCCAGACAGGGGGCTTTCGGGCAATGAGCAGTTCTTC. The encoded protein is CASSPDRGLSGNEQFF.